Following are 20 T cell receptor beta chains from one sample sequenced in a study of OX40 agonist ivuxolimab in advanced cancers. Assay: immunoSEQ multiplex PCR; the TCRdb copy retains only in-frame clones and omits some. The data show more than 65,000 clones, with about 92% seen just once and about 9.4% held by the top ten. The material was CD4+ or CD8+ T cells sorted from blood, obtained in a trial of the OX40 agonist ivuxolimab. The receptors were gathered from an adult with an advanced solid tumor such as melanoma, head and neck, liver or kidney cancer.

This chain links TRBV27 with TRBJ2-1; 14 positions agree with TRBD2. The germline gives CDR1 MNHEY, CDR2 SMNVEV (reference sequence). Germline trimming cut 5 bases from V and 9 bases from J; bases unmatched to any gene: 9. CDR3 length: 16 residues. CDR3 in DNA: TGTGCCAGCAGTCCGACTAGCGGGGGGGCCATTAGTGAGCAGTTCTTC. Protein: CASSPTSGGAISEQFF.

CDR3 DNA sequence: TGTGCCAGCAGTGAAGCGGTAAGCGCTAACTATGGCTACACCTTC. This codes for CASSEAVSANYGYTF. The rearrangement uses TRBV2 and TRBJ1-2; D unresolved. The CDR3 sequence is 15 residues long. Germline CDR1 reads SNHLY; CDR2 reads FYNNEI. V lost 0 bases and J lost 0, with 8 bases in between.

The J gene is TRBJ2-7, the V gene TRBV9; 7 bases are a match to TRBD1. CDR1 and CDR2 from the germline V gene are SGDLS and YYNGEE. The CDR3 contains 15 residues. V was clipped by 4 bases and J by 1 base; unmatched bases: 8. This CDR3 is CASSPEGTASYEQYF. Written as DNA, the CDR3 is TGTGCCAGCAGCCCTGAGGGGACAGCTTCCTACGAGCAGTACTTC.

The rearrangement links TRBV7-9 to TRBJ1-2; D gene unclear. V was cut by 2 bases and J by 4 bases, with 8 bases left in between. Germline CDR1 and CDR2: SEHNR and FQNEAQ (reference sequence). This CDR3 region has 13 residues. CDR3 protein: CASSLSTVYGYTF. CDR3 DNA sequence: TGTGCCAGCAGCTTATCAACGGTCTATGGCTACACCTTC.

The chain uses TRBV6-5 and TRBJ1-1; TRBD1 matches 12 bases. The CDR3 is 15 amino acids. V lost 2 bases to trimming and J lost 3 bases; unmatched junction nucleotides: 1. CDR1 and CDR2 (germline): MNHEY, SVGAGI. The CDR3 DNA reads TGTGCCAGCAGTTACGGGACAGGGGGCCACACTGAAGCTTTCTTT. Its protein is CASSYGTGGHTEAFF.

The chain uses TRBV5-6 and TRBJ2-7; D is uncertain. CDR1 SGHDT and CDR2 YYEEEE come from the germline V gene. The ends were cut back, 4 bases at V and 1 base at J, with 9 bases in the middle. The CDR3 covers 13 residues. The CDR3 region is CASSPQGSYEQYF. As DNA, the CDR3 is TGTGCCAGCAGCCCCCAAGGATCCTACGAGCAGTACTTC. The full variable domain, with the rest looked up from reference TRBV5-6 and TRBJ2-7, is DAGVTQSPTHLIKTRGQQVTLRCSPKSGHDTVSWYQQALGQGPQFIFQYYEEEERQRGNFPDRFSGHQFPNYSSELNVNALLLGDSALYLCASSPQGSYEQYFGPGTRLTVT.

The chain carries TRBV4-3 and TRBJ1-1; tentatively, D is TRBD1 (5 bases). The CDR3 has 15 residues. Germline V gives CDR1 LGHNA, CDR2 YSLEER. With 1 base removed from V and 1 base from J, the gap between germline ends came to 10 bases. CDR3 bases: TGCGCCAGCAGCCAAGGAGGGCAGGGGAACACTGAAGCTTTCTTT. Translating it yields CASSQGGQGNTEAFF.

This clone is a singleton in its sample. The chain couples TRBV19 to TRBJ2-7; D remains unclear. The CDR3 runs to 11 residues. With 5 bases removed from V and 6 bases from J, the gap between germline ends came to 8 bases. From germline, CDR1 is LNHDA and CDR2 SQIVND (reference sequence). CDR3 nucleotide sequence: TGTGCCAGTAGTTCCGGGTCCGAGCAGTACTTC. Residues: CASSSGSEQYF. Looking up the rest from reference TRBV19 and TRBJ2-7 gives the full variable domain: DGGITQSPKYLFRKEGQNVTLSCEQNLNHDAMYWYRQDPGQGLRLIYYSQIVNDFQKGDIAEGYSVSREKKESFPLTVTSAQKNPTAFYLCASSSGSEQYFGPGTRLTVT.

This chain joins TRBV5-1 and TRBJ1-2; possibly TRBD1 for D (6 bases). The CDR3 is 14 amino acids. With 3 bases removed from V and 6 bases from J, the gap between germline ends came to 15 bases. Germline V lookup: CDR1 SGHRS, CDR2 YFSETQ. The CDR3 DNA reads as TGCGCCAGCAGCTACAGACAGGCGGAGGATGGCTACACCTTC. This gives the protein CASSYRQAEDGYTF. Together with reference TRBV5-1 and TRBJ1-2, the CDR3 gives the full variable domain: KAGVTQTPRYLIKTRGQQVTLSCSPISGHRSVSWYQQTPGQGLQFLFEYFSETQRNKGNFPGRFSGRQFSNSRSEMNVSTLELGDSALYLCASSYRQAEDGYTFGSGTRLTVV.

The count of this clone is one. V usage is TRBV7-9 and J usage is TRBJ2-5, with D tentatively TRBD1 (6 bases). This CDR3 region has 14 residues. Germline V gene data show CDR1 as SEHNR and CDR2 as FQNEAQ (reference sequence). Trimming stripped 5 bases from V and 2 bases from J, with 12 bases between. CDR3 in amino acids: CASSPRQEQETQYF. In DNA form, the CDR3 reads TGTGCCAGCAGCCCTCGACAGGAGCAAGAGACCCAGTACTTC. The full variable domain, in which reference TRBV7-9 and TRBJ2-5 provide the parts outside the CDR3, is DTGVSQNPRHKITKRGQNVTFRCDPISEHNRLYWYRQTLGQGPEFLTYFQNEAQLEKSRLLSDRFSAERPKGSFSTLEIQRTEQGDSAMYLCASSPRQEQETQYFGPGTRLLVL.

V gene TRBV18 combines with J gene TRBJ2-5; no definite D call. The J call may be incorrect, as the DNA end agrees better with TRBJ2-7. Germline V CDR1 and CDR2: KGHSH, LQKENI. This CDR3 contains 13 residues. The CDR3 region is CASSPPQIYEQYF. CDR3 DNA: TGTGCCAGCTCACCACCGCAGATCTACGAGCAGTACTTC.

This clone was picked up one time. The chain links TRBV7-2 to TRBJ2-7, with D uncertain. CDR1 SGHTA and CDR2 FQGNSA come from the germline V gene. Trimming cost V 1 base and J 3 bases, with 7 bases left between them. The CDR3 has 13 amino acids. Written as DNA, the CDR3 is TGTGCCAGCAGCTTAGGGTCGATCTACGAGCAGTACTTC. Encoded protein: CASSLGSIYEQYF.

The V call is TRBV2, the J call TRBJ2-7, with 7 bases fitting TRBD1. The CDR3 extends over 14 amino acids. The V gene end was trimmed by 8 bases and the J gene end by 1 base; junction bases not matched to a gene: 8. Germline CDR1 reads SNHLY; CDR2 reads FYNNEI. The CDR3 nucleotides are TGTGCCAGCTGCGCTTCGACAGGGTCCTACGAGCAGTACTTC. Protein product: CASCASTGSYEQYF.

The V call is TRBV6-4, the J call TRBJ1-2, with 8 bases matching TRBD1. Losses at the gene ends were 2 bases for V and 8 bases for J; bases not matched to a gene: 7. Germline V gene data show CDR1 as MRHNA and CDR2 as SNTAGT. This CDR3 contains 14 residues. The CDR3 coding sequence is TGTGCCAGCAGTGACGACGCCGGGACAGGAGGCTACACCTTC. Protein sequence: CASSDDAGTGGYTF.

CDR3 coding DNA: TGCGCCAGCAGCCACTCCTGGTCCGAGGGGGAGCTGTTTTTT. Its translation is CASSHSWSEGELFF. J is TRBJ2-2 and V is TRBV4-1; no firm D call. CDR3 length: 14 amino acids. Per the germline V gene, CDR1 is MGHRA and CDR2 is YSYEKL. With 3 bases removed from V and 8 bases from J, the gap between germline ends came to 13 bases.

The rearrangement links TRBV7-9 to TRBJ2-7, with D unresolved. The germline gives CDR1 SEHNR, CDR2 FQNEAQ (reference sequence). V lost 3 bases, J lost 2 bases, and 5 bases lay in between. The CDR3 loop spans 12 amino acids. The CDR3 protein is CASSFVTYEQYF. CDR3 bases: TGTGCCAGCAGCTTCGTGACCTACGAGCAGTACTTC.

The V call is TRBV5-6, the J call TRBJ2-2; D gene unclear. The CDR3 is 14 amino acids. The germline V gene has CDR1 SGHDT and CDR2 YYEEEE. The V gene lost 0 bases and the J gene lost 5 bases, with 8 bases spanning the gap. Written as DNA, the CDR3 is TGTGCCAGCAGCTTGGATCCTTCAACCGGGGAGCTGTTTTTT. Its protein is CASSLDPSTGELFF.

A word on this clone: This CDR3 is missing its conserved last phenylalanine or tryptophan, likely due to a read error. The DNA is left out, because the CDR3 cannot be placed on it with certainty; the CDR3 is given as TCRdb lists it. The rearrangement links TRBV21-1 to TRBJ2-4; TRBD2, the table's D call, lacks a check against the DNA. TRBV21-1 is a pseudogene locus. The CDR3 has 11 amino acids, counting both end residues. The CDR3 reads CASSTWTRHDA.

V and J are TRBV19 and TRBJ2-7; 7 positions match TRBD2. V was pared by 9 bases and J by 3 bases, with 11 bases of the junction left unmatched. The CDR3 runs to 14 residues. Germline CDR1 is LNHDA and CDR2 is SQIVND (reference sequence). As DNA, the CDR3 is TGTGCCAGCGGTGCGGGGGTTGGGGACTACGAGCAGTACTTC. Residues: CASGAGVGDYEQYF.

The chain uses TRBV7-9 and TRBJ2-3; 10 nucleotides line up with TRBD2. The CDR3 runs 11 residues. Germline CDR1 reads SEHNR; CDR2 reads FQNEAQ (reference sequence). J was trimmed by 9 bases and V by 6 bases; bases with no gene match: 0. CDR3 amino acids: CASRAGGTQYF. In nucleotides, the CDR3 is TGTGCCAGCAGAGCGGGGGGGACGCAGTATTTT. Supplemented by reference TRBV7-9 and TRBJ2-3, the full variable domain reads DTGVSQNPRHKITKRGQNVTFRCDPISEHNRLYWYRQTLGQGPEFLTYFQNEAQLEKSRLLSDRFSAERPKGSFSTLEIQRTEQGDSAMYLCASRAGGTQYFGPGTRLTVL.